This T cell receptor (beta chain) was sequenced for a study of T cells after yellow fever vaccination (dated by TCRdb to about 2019). Notes on the research overall: Libraries from fractions with low cell numbers were prepared with the SMART-Seq v4 Ultra Low Input RNA kit. Two healthy male donors made up the cohort, one aged 18 to 30 years and the other aged 30 to 40 years. To follow T-cell clones before and after primary and booster YFV17D yellow fever vaccination, bulk TCR alpha and beta repertoires were sequenced over time. Blood samples were taken at several timepoints before and after primary and secondary immunization, and bulk PBMC replicates and cell subsets were isolated.

The sequencer was an Illumina NovaSeq 6000. TCR cDNA was made using 5'RACE template switching, a step that added a universal primer site and unique molecular identifiers. Priming for cDNA synthesis came from both the TCR alpha and TCR beta constant segments. Library amplification used two PCR steps, and the second PCR step added sample barcodes and sequencing adapters. Libraries were sequenced on Illumina HiSeq 2500 (2x100 bp) or NovaSeq (2x150 bp). In the paper's pipeline: MIGEC handled demultiplexing of reads and collapsing into UMI consensus sequences, while MiXCR performed V(D)J alignment. Clonotypes responding to the vaccine were identified with edgeR on replicate PBMC samples, with the criteria of FDR below 0.01 and a log2 fold change above 5 up to day 15. Each bulk clonotype received a CD4 or CD8 identity based on whether the sequenced CD4 or CD8 repertoire contained that clonotype at higher abundance. The raw public reads went through TCRdb reprocessing: fastp at Q25, MiXCR clone calling, in-frame beta chains kept. CDR3 protein sequences are deduplicated, and each keeps its most common genes and DNA. For this entry, the V and J calls and clone size follow TCRdb and not the study's own pipeline. This sample holds a few hundred thousand distinct CDR3 sequences; approximately 4.2% were observed only once. 24% of the sample lies in the top ten.

Study-wide findings and limitations: Only two donors were included in the study, so the extent to which the findings can be generalized is limited. Computational filtering was required because FACS-sorted repertoires could contain abundant contaminating clonotypes from the bulk population. A small share of clonotypes was detected in both CD4 and CD8 compartments, with the overlap likely arising from convergent recombination. After the booster, most of the clones that had expanded following primary vaccination were detected again (roughly 97% of CD4 and 80% to 90% of CD8), which suggests that memory was broadly maintained. The secondary T-cell response was weaker than the primary response but faster, peaking on day 5 instead of day 15.

The meaning of the sample's treatment or condition label: live attenuated yellow fever vaccine strain. At every blood-draw timepoint, two biological replicates of bulk PBMCs were collected. PBMCs were isolated from peripheral blood using a standard Ficoll-Paque protocol. TriZol was used to extract RNA from bulk PBMCs, CD4 and CD8 fractions, and dextramer-positive and dextramer-negative fractions. The CDR3 numbers 13 residues from cysteine through phenylalanine. Here the CDR3 DNA is all that survives: 39 bases in frame from base 1. V has 6 bases trimmed and J has 8 bases trimmed; junction bases matching no gene number 9. CDR1 and CDR2, per the germline V gene, are SQVTM and ANQGSEA. This clonotype was seen only a few times. Its antigen has not been determined. No base quality values were provided; no much bigger clone lies one nucleotide off.

The V gene is TRBV29-1 and the J gene is TRBJ1-2, with 10 junctional bases fitting TRBD1. The clonotype was recovered from a young man who received the YFV17D yellow fever vaccine. Sequencing used PBMCs, obtained 5 days after the yellow fever booster vaccination. CDR3 sequence: CSVTGQGVRGYTF. The sequenced DNA is TGCAGCGTAACAGGACAGGGGGTACGGGGCTACACCTTC.